This TCR beta chain was obtained from a study of blood T cells in healthy people across ages. General study findings and limits: In these data, TCR beta diversity tracked strongly with naive T cell percentage. Age advanced and TCR beta diversity per million T cells fell, roughly linearly.

Only one count was recorded for this clonotype. Its antigen is unidentified. The junction differs from germline at one of its ends, possibly a read error. The CDR3 has 16 amino acids. The germline gives CDR1 SGDLS, CDR2 YYNGEE. A second PCR of roughly 6 to 12 cycles used a sample-barcoded 5' primer and a J-beta primer mix. Each sample yielded at least 2.5 million CDR3-containing paired-end reads. TCRdb independently ran MiXCR on the 5' RACE reads; one entry per CDR3 protein. Of about 580,000 distinct CDR3 sequences listed, around half are singletons. The people who gave samples were healthy Caucasians from Russia, aged roughly 6 to 90.

The sequenced sample consisted of blood. The receptor comes from an elderly man in good health. The chain uses TRBV9 and TRBJ2-3; 7 nucleotides agree with TRBD2. This CDR3 reads CVSSVTSGVSTDTQYF. Here the CDR3 DNA reads TGTGTCAGCAGCGTAACAAGCGGGGTTAGCACAGATACGCAGTATTTT.